The following is a TCR beta chain sequence with its context. Original data processing: By means of reference gene primer amplification, nucleated cell counts were estimated. Sequenced by immunoSEQ multiplex PCR; TCRdb stores in-frame clones only, minus some. Clone size and the V and J calls come from that table; the DNA yielded D and trimming. The table includes roughly 200,000 clones, more than 75% detected once. Trimming took off 2 bases at V and 1 base at J, with 8 bases between the two ends. The CDR3 is 14 amino acids. Germline CDR1 is KGHSH and CDR2 is LQKENI. The data originate from a study of blood T cell repertoires in COVID-19. Overall study: Nucleic acid was either cDNA or gDNA, and it came from T cells, B-cell-depleted T cells, or PBMCs.

Input material: peripheral blood. The gene calls are TRBV18 and TRBJ1-2, with D perhaps matching TRBD1 (6 bases). The source of this sequence is a person aged 65 to 79 with COVID-19, enrolled during active disease. The CDR3, as DNA: TGTGCCAGCTCACCAGGACAGATTAACTATGGCTACACCTTC. Protein product: CASSPGQINYGYTF.